This TCR beta chain was captured in a study of blood T cell repertoires in COVID-19. Across the whole study: Sites across the United States, Italy and Spain contributed samples from acute and convalescent COVID-19.

Profiling relied on immunoSEQ multiplex PCR, and the TCRdb table lists in-frame clones only, not all of them. Found here are 200,000 to 300,000 clones, approximately 86% of them singletons; the top ten hold about 5.2%. In germline, CDR1 is GTSNPN, CDR2 SVGIG (reference sequence). This CDR3 spans 13 amino acids. Trimming took 5 bases from V and 5 from J, leaving 13 bases between them. The TCR was taken from a woman aged 55-69 years with COVID-19, enrolled during active disease. The sample consisted of peripheral blood. The chain carries TRBV30 and TRBJ1-5, with D possibly matching TRBD1 (6 bases). The CDR3 region has the DNA TGTGCCTGGGCCCCACAGGGCCATCAGCCCCAGCATTTT. Its translation: CAWAPQGHQPQHF.